Listed here are 2 T cell receptor beta chains from one sample, sequenced in a study of T-cell memory formation after mild COVID-19. TCRdb independently ran MiXCR on the 5' RACE reads; one entry per CDR3 protein. Of approximately 150,000 distinct CDR3 sequences in the sample, roughly 13% are singletons; the top ten hold 2.5% to 3.5%. Sequences were obtained from PBMCs or a T cell subset sorted from them (not recorded which). The receptors here all came from a man between 18 and 29 years old who had mild COVID-19 (a few samples of this study predate the infection). Cell type and time point are not known.

This clonotype was seen repeatedly, ten times or more. V usage is TRBV5-1 and J usage is TRBJ2-3, with 7 bases fitting TRBD2. The germline V gene encodes CDR1 SGHRS and CDR2 YFSETQ. The V gene end was trimmed by 6 bases and the J gene end by 2 bases; junction bases not matched to a gene: 12. CDR3 length: 16 amino acids. The CDR3 DNA reads TGCGCCAGCAAACGTATACGGGGGGACTACACAGATACGCAGTATTTT. It is translated as CASKRIRGDYTDTQYF.

This clonotype has a handful of counts. The chain links TRBV11-2 to TRBJ1-5; 7 bases line up with TRBD1. Germline CDR1 reads SGHAT; CDR2 reads FQNNGV. The CDR3 loop spans 17 amino acids. V shed 1 base, J shed 0 bases, and the junction held 6 bases outside the gene matches. CDR3 region: CASSLGTGTDSNQPQHF. The CDR3 coding sequence is TGTGCCAGCAGCTTAGGGACCGGGACAGATAGCAATCAGCCCCAGCATTTT. Drawing the rest from reference TRBV11-2 and TRBJ1-5, the complete variable domain is EAGVAQSPRYKIIEKRQSVAFWCNPISGHATLYWYQQILGQGPKLLIQFQNNGVVDDSQLPKDRFSAERLKGVDSTLKIQPAKLEDSAVYLCASSLGTGTDSNQPQHFGDGTRLSIL.